The entry that follows covers one T cell receptor (beta chain) sequence. The data belong to a study of CD8+CD57+ T cells in acquired aplastic anemia. With 2 bases removed from V and 4 bases from J, the gap between germline ends came to 11 bases. Germline V gene sequence: CDR1 SQVTM, CDR2 ANQGSEA. The CDR3 loop spans 13 amino acids. It was genomic DNA that served as the template for profiling TCR beta VDJ and CDR3. TCRdb analysed the reads with MiXCR anew, one entry per CDR3 protein. The profile shows 100,000 to 120,000 distinct CDR3 sequences, 50% to 65% of them singletons. The gene calls are TRBV29-1 and TRBJ1-2; D is uncertain. Sample: sorted CD4+, CD8+, or CD8+CD57+ T cells (not recorded which) from PBMCs. The clonotype comes from a human donor in good health, serving as a control. CDR3 amino acids: CSVEWEKGYGYTF. CDR3 nucleotides: TGCAGCGTTGAATGGGAGAAGGGCTATGGCTACACCTTC.